One T cell receptor (beta chain) is described in this entry. What it binds is not known. 13 Jbeta primers and 60 Vbeta primers were used for the PCR. Assay used: immunoSEQ multiplex PCR; TCRdb lists only in-frame clones, some missing. The repertoire includes 75,000 to 90,000 clones, 85% of them detected once, and 6.5% to 8.5% sits in the top ten. These data belong to a study of cytomegalovirus exposure and HLA in healthy donors. Findings of the study overall: Some V segments could not be told apart, so they were left out, TRBV6-2 and TRBV6-3 among them.

The CDR3 runs to 15 residues. Trimming cost V 5 bases and J 0 bases, with 13 bases left between them. The germline CDR1 and CDR2 sequences are SEHNR and FQNEAQ (reference sequence). Sequencing was performed on PBMCs. The V and J genes are TRBV7-9 and TRBJ1-1; D gene uncertain. The origin of this receptor is a middle-aged man in good health and CMV-seropositive. CDR3: CASSHPSGVNTEAFF. CDR3 nucleotide sequence: TGTGCCAGCAGCCATCCAAGCGGGGTGAACACTGAAGCTTTCTTT.